Listed below are T cell receptor beta chains from one sample, sequenced in a study of cytomegalovirus exposure and HLA in healthy donors. The table came from immunoSEQ multiplex PCR; TCRdb's copy has only in-frame clones and leaves some out. The sample lists roughly 200,000 clones, 77% seen once, with around 2.2% in the top ten. Specimen: PBMCs. The source of these receptors is a woman younger than 45 in good health and CMV-seropositive. Each CDR3 is given with its conserved first and last residue. Each record gives: D gene, clone size, V gene, J gene, CDR3 protein, CDR3 DNA. The D gene is left open where the match is weak. Clone size appears in some rows only: once, few, many, or a class for an expanded clone.

D gene: TRBD2; clone size: few; V gene: TRBV2; J gene: TRBJ2-1; CDR3 protein: CASSNGLAGSSYNEQFF; CDR3 DNA: TGTGCCAGCAGTAATGGACTAGCGGGGAGCTCCTACAATGAGCAGTTCTTC
D gene: TRBD2; clone size: .; V gene: TRBV9; J gene: TRBJ2-1; CDR3 protein: CASSGTRGYNEQFF; CDR3 DNA: TGTGCCAGCTCCGGGACTAGGGGATATAATGAGCAGTTCTTC
D gene: .; clone size: .; V gene: TRBV19; J gene: TRBJ2-7; CDR3 protein: CASTRSGWGSEVYEQYF; CDR3 DNA: TGTGCCAGTACCAGGAGCGGTTGGGGTAGCGAAGTCTACGAGCAGTACTTC
D gene: TRBD2; clone size: .; V gene: TRBV9; J gene: TRBJ2-3; CDR3 protein: CASSVRAGGTDTQYF; CDR3 DNA: TGTGCCAGCAGCGTTAGGGCGGGGGGCACAGATACGCAGTATTTT
D gene: TRBD2; clone size: .; V gene: TRBV7-8; J gene: TRBJ2-7; CDR3 protein: CASSTRRTSSYEQYF; CDR3 DNA: TGTGCCAGCAGCACAAGACGGACTAGCAGCTACGAGCAGTACTTC
D gene: TRBD2; clone size: .; V gene: TRBV7-2; J gene: TRBJ2-7; CDR3 protein: CASSLGLRGYEQYF; CDR3 DNA: TGTGCCAGCAGCTTAGGGTTGCGGGGGTACGAGCAGTACTTC
D gene: .; clone size: .; V gene: TRBV7-2; J gene: TRBJ2-1; CDR3 protein: CASSLAGASYNEQFF; CDR3 DNA: TGTGCCAGCAGCTTAGCGGGGGCGTCCTACAATGAGCAGTTCTTC
D gene: .; clone size: .; V gene: TRBV28; J gene: TRBJ1-3; CDR3 protein: CASSLREGGNTIYF; CDR3 DNA: TGTGCCAGCAGTTTAAGGGAGGGAGGAAACACCATATATTTT
D gene: TRBD1; clone size: few; V gene: TRBV19; J gene: TRBJ2-7; CDR3 protein: CASSPQDRGRYEQYF; CDR3 DNA: TGTGCCAGTAGTCCACAGGACAGGGGGCGATACGAGCAGTACTTC
D gene: TRBD2; clone size: few; V gene: TRBV4-1; J gene: TRBJ2-3; CDR3 protein: CASSQTLAARTDTQYF; CDR3 DNA: TGCGCCAGCAGCCAAACCCTAGCGGCTCGCACAGATACGCAGTATTTT
D gene: .; clone size: .; V gene: TRBV11-2; J gene: TRBJ2-4; CDR3 protein: CASSFGGPRDIQYF; CDR3 DNA: TGTGCCAGCAGCTTCGGGGGGCCGAGAGACATTCAGTACTTC
D gene: .; clone size: .; V gene: TRBV6-1; J gene: TRBJ2-5; CDR3 protein: CASSETAARETQYF; CDR3 DNA: TGTGCCAGCAGTGAAACGGCAGCCAGGGAGACCCAGTACTTC
D gene: TRBD1; clone size: .; V gene: TRBV5-1; J gene: TRBJ2-7; CDR3 protein: CASSLGDRTGVREQYF; CDR3 DNA: TGCGCCAGCAGCCTGGGGGACAGGACGGGTGTTAGGGAGCAGTACTTC
D gene: .; clone size: .; V gene: TRBV5-1; J gene: TRBJ2-1; CDR3 protein: CASSLGGAYNEQFF; CDR3 DNA: TGCGCCAGCAGCTTGGGGGGGGCCTACAATGAGCAGTTCTTC
D gene: TRBD1; clone size: .; V gene: TRBV5-6; J gene: TRBJ1-1; CDR3 protein: CASSFAGTGMNTEAFF; CDR3 DNA: TGTGCCAGCAGCTTTGCCGGGACAGGGATGAACACTGAAGCTTTCTTT
D gene: TRBD1; clone size: .; V gene: TRBV4-2; J gene: TRBJ1-1; CDR3 protein: CASSQEGKAGGQGTEAFF; CDR3 DNA: TGTGCCAGCAGCCAAGAGGGGAAGGCAGGGGGCCAGGGCACTGAAGCTTTCTTT
D gene: .; clone size: .; V gene: TRBV7-2; J gene: TRBJ2-2; CDR3 protein: CASSLETSFFGELFF; CDR3 DNA: TGTGCCAGCAGCTTGGAGACTAGTTTCTTCGGGGAGCTGTTTTTT
D gene: .; clone size: .; V gene: TRBV5-4; J gene: TRBJ2-5; CDR3 protein: CASSLAQETQYF; CDR3 DNA: TGTGCCAGCAGCTTGGCTCAAGAGACCCAGTACTTC
D gene: .; clone size: .; V gene: TRBV7-2; J gene: TRBJ2-1; CDR3 protein: CASNYQRDNEQFF; CDR3 DNA: TGTGCCAGCAACTACCAGCGTGACAATGAGCAGTTCTTC
D gene: TRBD2; clone size: once; V gene: TRBV27; J gene: TRBJ2-7; CDR3 protein: CASKRGTSGSSSYEQYF; CDR3 DNA: TGTGCCAGTAAACGAGGGACTAGCGGCAGTAGCTCCTACGAGCAGTACTTC
D gene: .; clone size: few; V gene: TRBV4-3; J gene: TRBJ2-7; CDR3 protein: CASSPQTGYEQYF; CDR3 DNA: TGCGCCAGCAGCCCGCAGACGGGATACGAGCAGTACTTC
D gene: TRBD1; clone size: .; V gene: TRBV7-9; J gene: TRBJ2-3; CDR3 protein: CASSLAQGSRTQYF; CDR3 DNA: TGTGCCAGCAGCTTAGCACAGGGGTCAAGAACGCAGTATTTT
D gene: .; clone size: .; V gene: TRBV28; J gene: TRBJ2-3; CDR3 protein: CASSPAGIRDLGTDTQYF; CDR3 DNA: TGTGCCAGCAGTCCGGCGGGGATAAGGGATCTAGGCACAGATACGCAGTATTTT
D gene: TRBD1; clone size: .; V gene: TRBV7-2; J gene: TRBJ1-1; CDR3 protein: CASSYDRGAFF; CDR3 DNA: TGTGCCAGCAGTTATGACAGGGGTGCTTTCTTT
D gene: TRBD1; clone size: .; V gene: TRBV30; J gene: TRBJ1-6; CDR3 protein: CAWSGGQANSPLHF; CDR3 DNA: TGTGCCTGGAGTGGGGGACAGGCTAATTCACCCCTCCACTTT
D gene: TRBD1; clone size: once; V gene: TRBV2; J gene: TRBJ1-6; CDR3 protein: CASSQDRVNSPLHF; CDR3 DNA: TGTGCCAGCAGCCAAGACAGGGTCAATTCACCCCTCCACTTT
D gene: TRBD1; clone size: .; V gene: TRBV19; J gene: TRBJ1-6; CDR3 protein: CASSSLTGMNSPLHF; CDR3 DNA: TGTGCCAGTAGTTCCCTGACAGGGATGAATTCACCCCTCCACTTT
D gene: TRBD2; clone size: .; V gene: TRBV2; J gene: TRBJ2-2; CDR3 protein: CASSWDYGAGELFF; CDR3 DNA: TGTGCCAGCAGTTGGGACTATGGCGCCGGGGAGCTGTTTTTT
D gene: .; clone size: few; V gene: TRBV18; J gene: TRBJ1-5; CDR3 protein: CASSPLPTEGSQPQHF; CDR3 DNA: TGTGCCAGCTCACCACTTCCGACAGAAGGCAGTCAGCCCCAGCATTTT
D gene: .; clone size: .; V gene: TRBV27; J gene: TRBJ2-1; CDR3 protein: CASSLDLTGSWYNEQFF; CDR3 DNA: TGTGCCAGCAGTTTAGACCTTACCGGGAGTTGGTACAATGAGCAGTTCTTC
D gene: .; clone size: .; V gene: TRBV7-2; J gene: TRBJ1-5; CDR3 protein: CASSFAGAANQPQHF; CDR3 DNA: TGTGCCAGCAGCTTTGCAGGGGCCGCTAATCAGCCCCAGCATTTT
D gene: TRBD2; clone size: .; V gene: TRBV10-3; J gene: TRBJ2-3; CDR3 protein: CAGGAGLLGTDTQYF; CDR3 DNA: TGTGCCGGGGGAGCGGGACTCCTCGGGACAGATACGCAGTATTTT
D gene: .; clone size: .; V gene: TRBV7-9; J gene: TRBJ1-3; CDR3 protein: CASSLDGGHSGNTIYF; CDR3 DNA: TGTGCCAGCAGCTTAGATGGCGGACACTCTGGAAACACCATATATTTT
D gene: TRBD1; clone size: .; V gene: TRBV30; J gene: TRBJ1-1; CDR3 protein: CAWTMTGANTEAFF; CDR3 DNA: TGTGCCTGGACCATGACAGGGGCGAACACTGAAGCTTTCTTT
D gene: .; clone size: .; V gene: TRBV10-3; J gene: TRBJ1-2; CDR3 protein: CAISESPGENGYTF; CDR3 DNA: TGTGCCATCAGTGAGTCCCCCGGGGAGAATGGCTACACCTTC
D gene: .; clone size: few; V gene: TRBV18; J gene: TRBJ2-1; CDR3 protein: CASSPSLGGGAGNEQFF; CDR3 DNA: TGTGCCAGCTCACCTTCCTTGGGAGGGGGGGCCGGCAATGAGCAGTTCTTC
D gene: .; clone size: few; V gene: TRBV30; J gene: TRBJ2-5; CDR3 protein: CAWSKLETQYF; CDR3 DNA: TGTGCCTGGAGTAAACTAGAGACCCAGTACTTC
D gene: .; clone size: .; V gene: TRBV30; J gene: TRBJ1-2; CDR3 protein: CAWSVTGTASYTF; CDR3 DNA: TGTGCCTGGAGTGTTACAGGGACGGCGAGCTACACCTTC
D gene: .; clone size: few; V gene: TRBV6-1; J gene: TRBJ2-1; CDR3 protein: CASSETLPSYNEQFF; CDR3 DNA: TGTGCCAGCAGTGAAACCCTACCGTCCTACAATGAGCAGTTCTTC
D gene: .; clone size: .; V gene: TRBV6-6; J gene: TRBJ2-7; CDR3 protein: CASSYSASGLYEQYF; CDR3 DNA: TGTGCCAGCAGTTACTCGGCGTCAGGCCTATACGAGCAGTACTTC
D gene: TRBD2; clone size: .; V gene: TRBV2; J gene: TRBJ2-7; CDR3 protein: CASSGLAGVEQYF; CDR3 DNA: TGTGCCAGCAGTGGACTAGCGGGGGTCGAGCAGTACTTC
D gene: TRBD1; clone size: .; V gene: TRBV9; J gene: TRBJ1-2; CDR3 protein: CASCSGGDSGNYGYTF; CDR3 DNA: TGTGCCAGCTGTTCGGGGGGGGACAGCGGTAACTATGGCTACACCTTC
D gene: .; clone size: .; V gene: TRBV5-1; J gene: TRBJ1-3; CDR3 protein: CASSPQGIAGNTIYF; CDR3 DNA: TGCGCCAGCAGTCCCCAGGGTATCGCTGGAAACACCATATATTTT
D gene: .; clone size: .; V gene: TRBV7-9; J gene: TRBJ1-2; CDR3 protein: CASSLSSGNYGYTF; CDR3 DNA: TGTGCCAGCAGCTTATCATCAGGGAACTATGGCTACACCTTC
D gene: .; clone size: .; V gene: TRBV7-3; J gene: TRBJ1-2; CDR3 protein: CASSREGYGYTF; CDR3 DNA: TGTGCCAGCAGCCGAGAGGGTTATGGCTACACCTTC
D gene: .; clone size: .; V gene: TRBV7-2; J gene: TRBJ2-7; CDR3 protein: CASSLAGGIAYEQYF; CDR3 DNA: TGTGCCAGCAGCTTAGCTGGCGGCATAGCCTACGAGCAGTACTTC